This TCR beta chain was captured by sequencing in a study of cytomegalovirus exposure and HLA in healthy donors. The study, taken as a whole, reports: TCR beta chains associated with HLA were, in a later analysis, more clonally expanded than equally common others.

This CDR3 is built from 15 residues. The ends were cut back, 0 bases at V and 5 bases at J, with 10 bases in the middle. CDR1 is MGHRA and CDR2 is YSYEKL in the germline V gene. Primers included in the PCR were 60 Vbeta and 13 Jbeta primers. Sequenced by immunoSEQ multiplex PCR; TCRdb stores in-frame clones only, minus some. Counted here are roughly 140,000 clones, 79% occurring once; the ten biggest clones make up about 6.7%. This clone was recorded a few times. Antigen specificity is unknown. The donors gave bone marrow, and they were healthy. Material: PBMCs. This chain uses TRBV4-1 with TRBJ1-4; perhaps TRBD1 as D (6 bases). The clonotype originates from a woman in her 40s in good health and CMV-seropositive. The CDR3 reads CASSQEGGGNEKLFF. CDR3 sequence (DNA): TGCGCCAGCAGCCAAGAAGGGGGGGGAAATGAAAAACTGTTTTTT.